The 13 T cell receptor beta chains reported below all come from one sample, sequenced in a study of identical twins. TCRdb processed the 5' RACE reads anew with MiXCR; each CDR3 protein has one entry. The sample holds 1.5 million to 2 million distinct CDR3 sequences, more than 30% seen once. Specimen: cord blood. The receptors derive from a newborn girl in good health.

The rearrangement links TRBV27 to TRBJ2-1; D might be TRBD1 or TRBD2, each matching 5 bases. The CDR3 has 16 amino acids. From germline, CDR1 is MNHEY and CDR2 SMNVEV (reference sequence). The V end lost 6 bases, the J end lost 9 bases, and 24 bases lay between the germline ends. The DNA of the CDR3 is TGTGCCAGCAGCCCCCCCGGGATCTCAGTTCAGGGTGAGCAGTTCTTC. It specifies CASSPPGISVQGEQFF.

This clonotype was seen once. A much larger clone lies a single base off, so this may be a read error. The gene calls are TRBV5-1 and TRBJ2-5, with a possible D match to TRBD2 (5 bases). V lost 2 bases and J lost 11, with 10 bases in between. The CDR3 contains 11 residues. From germline, CDR1 is SGHRS and CDR2 YFSETQ. CDR3 coding DNA: TGCGCCAGCAGCTTTAGCTGGGAGCAGTACTTC. Protein sequence: CASSFSWEQYF.

This clonotype was counted a few times. This sequence joins TRBV28 and TRBJ1-1; TRBD1 agrees at 7 bases. The CDR3 is 15 residues long. Per germline, CDR1 MDHEN and CDR2 SYDVKM. Trimming at V came to 4 bases and at J to 6 bases, leaving 11 bases not matched to a gene. In nucleotides, the CDR3 is TGTGCCAGCAGTTCCCCGGGACAGTTTTGGGCTGAAGCTTTCTTT. This sequence encodes CASSSPGQFWAEAFF.

The chain links TRBV5-1 to TRBJ2-1; 10 bases line up with TRBD1. CDR3 size: 16 residues. The V gene's germline CDR1 is SGHRS and CDR2 YFSETQ. The trim removed 5 bases at V and 10 bases at J, leaving 15 bases unmatched. The CDR3 reads CASSLIIGQGVREQFF. The CDR3 coding sequence is TGCGCCAGCAGTTTGATAATTGGACAGGGGGTGCGAGAGCAGTTCTTC.

The V and J genes are TRBV20-1 and TRBJ1-1; D not certain. V lost 1 base and J lost 1, with 4 bases in between. CDR3 size: 12 residues. Germline V gives CDR1 DFQATT, CDR2 SNEGSKA (reference sequence). DNA for the CDR3: TGCAGTGCTAGAGGCAAGAACACTGAAGCTTTCTTT. It codes for CSARGKNTEAFF.

V is TRBV3-1 and J is TRBJ2-3, with D unclear. The ends were cut back, 1 base at V and 2 bases at J, with 13 bases in the middle. Germline CDR1 is LGHDT and CDR2 is YNNKEL (reference sequence). The CDR3 contains 16 residues. The CDR3 nucleotides are TGTGCCAGCAGCCAAGCTCTCTTGCGACCCACAGATACGCAGTATTTT. It is translated as CASSQALLRPTDTQYF.

The rearrangement uses TRBV5-1 and TRBJ2-3, with 9 bases identical to TRBD2. The CDR3 contains 16 residues. Germline assignment: CDR1 SGHRS and CDR2 YFSETQ. The V gene end was trimmed by 1 base and the J gene end by 4 bases; junction bases not matched to a gene: 7. The CDR3 nucleotides are TGCGCCAGCAGCTTGAGTAGCGGGAGAAATGCAGATACGCAGTATTTT. Protein sequence: CASSLSSGRNADTQYF.

The chain has TRBV20-1 and TRBJ2-3; 9 nucleotides agree with TRBD2. V shed 0 bases and J 1 base; nucleotides not matched to a gene: 8. The germline gives CDR1 DFQATT, CDR2 SNEGSKA (reference sequence). CDR3 size: 17 residues. The CDR3 nucleotides read TGCAGTGCTAGAGAGGTAGCGGGAGTATGGGGCACAGATACGCAGTATTTT. Its protein is CSAREVAGVWGTDTQYF.

This clonotype was found a few times. V is TRBV6-2 or TRBV6-3 and J is TRBJ1-1, with D maybe TRBD1 (5 bases). The CDR3 is 13 residues long. Germline-derived CDR1 and CDR2 are MNHEY and SVGEGT. V was clipped by 5 bases and J by 4 bases, with 11 bases between them. CDR3 coding DNA: TGTGCCAGCAGTATACAGGTAACCACTGAAGCTTTCTTT. Translation gives CASSIQVTTEAFF.

This clonotype was seen only a few times. DNA for the CDR3: TGTGCCAGCAGCTTGGATGGCAGGGGGGGACTCTCCTACGAGCAGTACTTC. Residues: CASSLDGRGGLSYEQYF. The rearrangement joins TRBV5-6 to TRBJ2-7; the D gene could be TRBD1 or TRBD2 (7 bases each). Trimming took off 0 bases at V and 0 bases at J, with 16 bases between the two ends. The CDR3 totals 17 residues. Germline V gene data show CDR1 as SGHDT and CDR2 as YYEEEE.

This clonotype was counted a few times. Here the CDR3 DNA reads TGTGCCAGCAGTCCCCGGACAGTAGCGGGCCAGGGCTATGAGCAGTTCTTC. It is translated as CASSPRTVAGQGYEQFF. The chain uses TRBV12-3 or TRBV12-4 and TRBJ2-1, with D possibly matching TRBD2 (7 bases). The CDR3 spans 17 residues. V dropped 5 bases and J dropped 8 bases, with 25 bases sitting between them.

This clonotype came up a few times. The gene calls are TRBV4-1 and TRBJ2-1, with 10 bases that match TRBD2. V lost 1 base to trimming and J lost 0 bases; unmatched junction nucleotides: 9. This CDR3 contains 19 residues. Germline V gene lookup returns CDR1 MGHRA and CDR2 YSYEKL. The CDR3 bases are TGCGCCAGCAGCCAAGGAGGGCTAGCGGGGGCGAGCTCCTACAATGAGCAGTTCTTC. Amino acids: CASSQGGLAGASSYNEQFF.

A few counts support this clonotype. The chain uses TRBV5-1 and TRBJ1-4, with D possibly TRBD1 on 5 matching bases. V was cut by 7 bases and J by 1 base, with 11 bases left in between. The CDR3 has 14 residues. CDR1 is SGHRS, CDR2 YFSETQ, per germline. The CDR3 here is CASCRGKTNEKLFF. As DNA, the CDR3 is TGCGCCAGCTGCCGGGGGAAAACTAATGAAAAACTGTTTTTT.